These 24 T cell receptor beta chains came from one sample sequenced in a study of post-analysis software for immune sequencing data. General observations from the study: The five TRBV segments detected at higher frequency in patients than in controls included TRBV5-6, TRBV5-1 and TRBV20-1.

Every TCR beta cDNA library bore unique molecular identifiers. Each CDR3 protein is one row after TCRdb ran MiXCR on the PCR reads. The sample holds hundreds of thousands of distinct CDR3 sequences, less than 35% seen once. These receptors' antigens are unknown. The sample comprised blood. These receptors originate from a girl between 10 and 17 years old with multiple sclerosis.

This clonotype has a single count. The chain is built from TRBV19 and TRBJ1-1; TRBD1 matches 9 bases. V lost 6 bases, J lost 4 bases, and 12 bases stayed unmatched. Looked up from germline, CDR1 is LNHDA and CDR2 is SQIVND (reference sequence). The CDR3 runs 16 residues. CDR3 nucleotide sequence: TGTGCCAGTAGAACAGGGGGCCCAGTTCAGGGCACTGAAGCTTTCTTT. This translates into CASRTGGPVQGTEAFF.

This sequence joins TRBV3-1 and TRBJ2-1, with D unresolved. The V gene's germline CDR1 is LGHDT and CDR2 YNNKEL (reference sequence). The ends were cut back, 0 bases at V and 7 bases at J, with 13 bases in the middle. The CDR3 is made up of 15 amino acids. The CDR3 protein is CASSQDAISSNEQFF. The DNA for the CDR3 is TGTGCCAGCAGCCAAGATGCGATAAGTTCAAATGAGCAGTTCTTC.

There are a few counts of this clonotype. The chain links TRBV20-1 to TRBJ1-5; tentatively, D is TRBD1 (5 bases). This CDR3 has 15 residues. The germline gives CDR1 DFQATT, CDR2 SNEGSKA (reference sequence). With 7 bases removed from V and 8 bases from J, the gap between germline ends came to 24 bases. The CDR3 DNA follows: TGCAGTGTCCCCATAGGGACGGCACTTCCAGAGCCCCAGCATTTT. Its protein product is CSVPIGTALPEPQHF.

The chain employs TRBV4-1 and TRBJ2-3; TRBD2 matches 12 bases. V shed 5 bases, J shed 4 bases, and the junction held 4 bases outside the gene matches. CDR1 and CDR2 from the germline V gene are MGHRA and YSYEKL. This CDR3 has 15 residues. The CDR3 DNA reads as TGCGCCAGCAGCTACCGACTAGCGGGGGCAGATACGCAGTATTTT. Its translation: CASSYRLAGADTQYF.

CDR3 sequence reads: CASSYPRDSGGGTDTQYF. The CDR3 bases are TGTGCCAGCAGTTACCCTCGGGATAGCGGGGGCGGCACAGATACGCAGTATTTT. The chain links TRBV6-5 to TRBJ2-3; 9 bases align to TRBD2. The V gene's germline CDR1 is MNHEY and CDR2 SVGAGI. The CDR3 runs to 18 residues. The ends lost 2 bases at V and 1 base at J; junction bases unmatched: 10.

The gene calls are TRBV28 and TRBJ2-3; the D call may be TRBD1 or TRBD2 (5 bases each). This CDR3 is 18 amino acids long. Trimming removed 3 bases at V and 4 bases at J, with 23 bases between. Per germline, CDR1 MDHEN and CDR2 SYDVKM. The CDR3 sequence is CASSLLPRSWGSPDTQYF. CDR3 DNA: TGTGCCAGCAGTTTGCTACCAAGGTCTTGGGGGTCCCCAGATACGCAGTATTTT.

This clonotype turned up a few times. The CDR3 reads CAISESRDRVWSEQYF. The CDR3 bases are TGTGCCATCAGTGAGTCCAGGGACAGGGTTTGGTCCGAGCAGTACTTC. V gene TRBV10-3 combines with J gene TRBJ2-7; 9 positions match TRBD1. V gave up 0 bases and J gave up 6 bases; unmatched junction bases: 9. This CDR3 region has 16 residues. CDR1 and CDR2 from the germline V gene are ENHRY and SYGVKD.

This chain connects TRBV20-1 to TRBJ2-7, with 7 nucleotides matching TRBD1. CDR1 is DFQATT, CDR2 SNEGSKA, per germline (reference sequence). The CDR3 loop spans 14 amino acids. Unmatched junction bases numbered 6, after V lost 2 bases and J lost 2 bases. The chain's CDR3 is CSARPGQKAYEQYF. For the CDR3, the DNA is TGCAGTGCTAGACCGGGACAGAAAGCCTACGAGCAGTACTTC.

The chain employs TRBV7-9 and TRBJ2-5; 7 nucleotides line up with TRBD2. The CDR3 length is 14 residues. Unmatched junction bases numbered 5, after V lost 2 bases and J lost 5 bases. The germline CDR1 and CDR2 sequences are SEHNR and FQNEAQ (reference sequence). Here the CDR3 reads CASSLIGREETQYF. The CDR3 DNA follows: TGTGCCAGCAGCTTAATAGGGCGGGAGGAGACCCAGTACTTC. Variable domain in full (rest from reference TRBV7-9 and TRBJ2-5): DTGVSQNPRHKITKRGQNVTFRCDPISEHNRLYWYRQTLGQGPEFLTYFQNEAQLEKSRLLSDRFSAERPKGSFSTLEIQRTEQGDSAMYLCASSLIGREETQYFGPGTRLLVL.

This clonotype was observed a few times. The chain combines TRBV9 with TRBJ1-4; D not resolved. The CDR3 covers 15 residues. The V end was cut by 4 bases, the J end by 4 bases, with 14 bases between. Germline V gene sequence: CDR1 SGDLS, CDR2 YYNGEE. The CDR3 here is CASSPSGYDNEKLFF. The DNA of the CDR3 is TGTGCCAGCAGCCCTTCGGGGTACGATAATGAAAAACTGTTTTTT.

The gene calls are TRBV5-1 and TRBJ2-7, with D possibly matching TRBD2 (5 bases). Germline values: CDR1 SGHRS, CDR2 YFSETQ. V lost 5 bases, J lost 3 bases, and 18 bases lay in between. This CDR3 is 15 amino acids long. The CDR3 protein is CASRISQDRGYEQYF. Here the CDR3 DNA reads TGCGCCAGCAGGATCTCCCAGGACCGGGGCTACGAGCAGTACTTC.

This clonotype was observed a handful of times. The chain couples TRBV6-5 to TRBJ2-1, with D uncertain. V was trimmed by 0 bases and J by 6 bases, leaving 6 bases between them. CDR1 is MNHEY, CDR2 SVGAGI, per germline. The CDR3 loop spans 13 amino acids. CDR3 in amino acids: CASSYSKANEQFF. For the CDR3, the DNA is TGTGCCAGCAGTTACTCGAAGGCCAATGAGCAGTTCTTC.

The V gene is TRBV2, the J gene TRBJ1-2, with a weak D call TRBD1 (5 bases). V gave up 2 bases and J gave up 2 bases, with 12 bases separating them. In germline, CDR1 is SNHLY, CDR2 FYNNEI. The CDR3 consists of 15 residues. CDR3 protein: CASSEQGGQNYGYTF. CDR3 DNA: TGTGCCAGCAGTGAACAGGGAGGGCAGAACTATGGCTACACCTTC. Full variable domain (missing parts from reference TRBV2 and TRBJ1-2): EPEVTQTPSHQVTQMGQEVILRCVPISNHLYFYWYRQILGQKVEFLVSFYNNEISEKSEIFDDQFSVERPDGSNFTLKIRSTKLEDSAMYFCASSEQGGQNYGYTFGSGTRLTVV.

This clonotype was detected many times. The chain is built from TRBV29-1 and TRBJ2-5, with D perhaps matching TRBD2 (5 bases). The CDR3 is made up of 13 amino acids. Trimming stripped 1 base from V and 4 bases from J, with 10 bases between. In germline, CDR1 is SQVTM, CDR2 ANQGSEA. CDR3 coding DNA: TGCAGCGTTGAAGGAGGCGAGGGAGAGACCCAGTACTTC. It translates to CSVEGGEGETQYF. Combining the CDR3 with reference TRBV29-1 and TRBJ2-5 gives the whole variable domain SAVISQKPSRDICQRGTSLTIQCQVDSQVTMMFWYRQQPGQSLTLIATANQGSEATYESGFVIDKFPISRPNLTFSTLTVSNMSPEDSSIYLCSVEGGEGETQYFGPGTRLLVL.

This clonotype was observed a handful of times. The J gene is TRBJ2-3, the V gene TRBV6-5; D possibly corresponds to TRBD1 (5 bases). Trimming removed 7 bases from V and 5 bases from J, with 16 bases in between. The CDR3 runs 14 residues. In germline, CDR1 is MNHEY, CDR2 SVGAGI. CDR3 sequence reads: CASKGASRVDTQYF. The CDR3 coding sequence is TGTGCCAGCAAAGGGGCCTCTAGAGTAGATACGCAGTATTTT.

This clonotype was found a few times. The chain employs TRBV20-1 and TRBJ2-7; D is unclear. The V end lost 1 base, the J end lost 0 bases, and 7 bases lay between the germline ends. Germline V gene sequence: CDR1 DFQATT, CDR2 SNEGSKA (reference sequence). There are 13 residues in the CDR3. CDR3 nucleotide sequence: TGCAGTGCTAGAGTGGAGAGCTCCTACGAGCAGTACTTC. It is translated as CSARVESSYEQYF.

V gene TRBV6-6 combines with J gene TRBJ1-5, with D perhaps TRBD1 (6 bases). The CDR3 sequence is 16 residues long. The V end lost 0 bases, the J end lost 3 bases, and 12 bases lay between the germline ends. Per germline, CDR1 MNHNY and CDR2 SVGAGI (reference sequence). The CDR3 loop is CASSYSAGEDNQPQHF. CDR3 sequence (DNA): TGTGCCAGCAGTTACTCTGCAGGGGAGGACAATCAGCCCCAGCATTTT.

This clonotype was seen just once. CDR3 amino acids: CASSARDRGLHEQYF. Here the CDR3 DNA reads TGTGCCAGCAGTGCCCGGGACAGGGGGTTACACGAGCAGTACTTC. The gene calls are TRBV6-1 and TRBJ2-7, with 11 bases matching TRBD1. The CDR3 has 15 residues. V trimming: 4 bases; J trimming: 5 bases; junction bases outside the gene matches: 7. Germline V CDR1 and CDR2: MNHNS, SASEGT.

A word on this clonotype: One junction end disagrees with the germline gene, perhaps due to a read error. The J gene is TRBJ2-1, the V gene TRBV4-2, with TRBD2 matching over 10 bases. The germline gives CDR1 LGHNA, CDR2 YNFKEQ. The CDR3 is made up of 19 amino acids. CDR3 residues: CASSPTGSGGPGAYNERFF. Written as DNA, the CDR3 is TGTGCCAGCAGCCCTACGGGTAGCGGGGGGCCTGGCGCCTACAATGAGCGGTTCTTC.

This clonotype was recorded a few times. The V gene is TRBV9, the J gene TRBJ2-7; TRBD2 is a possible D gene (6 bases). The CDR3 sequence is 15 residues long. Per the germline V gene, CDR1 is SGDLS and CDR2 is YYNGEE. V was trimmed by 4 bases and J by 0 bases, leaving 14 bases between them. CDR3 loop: CASSPRQTSSYEQYF. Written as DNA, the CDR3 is TGTGCCAGCAGCCCACGACAGACTAGCTCCTACGAGCAGTACTTC. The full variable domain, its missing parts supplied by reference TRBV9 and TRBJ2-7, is DSGVTQTPKHLITATGQRVTLRCSPRSGDLSVYWYQQSLDQGLQFLIQYYNGEERAKGNILERFSAQQFPDLHSELNLSSLELGDSALYFCASSPRQTSSYEQYFGPGTRLTVT.

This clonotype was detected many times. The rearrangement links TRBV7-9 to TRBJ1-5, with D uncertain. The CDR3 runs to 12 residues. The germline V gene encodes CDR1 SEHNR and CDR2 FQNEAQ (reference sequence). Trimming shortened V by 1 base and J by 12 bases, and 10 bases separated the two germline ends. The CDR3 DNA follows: TGTGCCAGCAGCTTAGAGCTGGGAGGCCAGCATTTT. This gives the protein CASSLELGGQHF.

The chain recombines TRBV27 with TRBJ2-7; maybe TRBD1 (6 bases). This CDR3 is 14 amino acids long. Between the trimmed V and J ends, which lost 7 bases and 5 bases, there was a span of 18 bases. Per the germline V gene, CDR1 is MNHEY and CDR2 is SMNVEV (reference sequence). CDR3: CASKLQGEVNEQYF. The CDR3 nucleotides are TGTGCCAGCAAATTACAGGGTGAGGTAAACGAGCAGTACTTC.

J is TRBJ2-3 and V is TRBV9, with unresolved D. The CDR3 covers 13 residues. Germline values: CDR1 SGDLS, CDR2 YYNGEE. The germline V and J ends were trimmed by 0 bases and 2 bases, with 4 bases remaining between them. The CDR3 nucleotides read TGTGCCAGCAGCGTAGCTTTCACAGATACGCAGTATTTT. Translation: CASSVAFTDTQYF.

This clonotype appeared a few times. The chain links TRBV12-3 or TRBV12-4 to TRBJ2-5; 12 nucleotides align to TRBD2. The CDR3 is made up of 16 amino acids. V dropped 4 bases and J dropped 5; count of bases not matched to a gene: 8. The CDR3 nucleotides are TGTGCCAGCAGTTCCCTAGCGGGGGGGGTCCTCGAGACCCAGTACTTC. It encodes CASSSLAGGVLETQYF.